The entry below describes one T cell receptor (beta chain). The sample belongs to a study of T cell clones after liver transplantation. Germline V gene data show CDR1 as SGHRS and CDR2 as YFSETQ. V dropped 1 base and J dropped 4 bases, with 11 bases sitting between them. CDR3 length equals 15 residues. Measured with immunoSEQ multiplex PCR; TCRdb has only the in-frame clones, and not every one. The data show approximately 100,000 clones, around four fifths seen once. The V gene is TRBV5-1, the J gene TRBJ2-2; TRBD1 might be the D (6 bases). This clonotype was sampled from a human patient who received a liver transplant. Some T cells may originate from the graft donor. The source material was CD4+ T cells from blood, sampled around 48 months after liver transplant. The CDR3 DNA reads TGCGCCAGCAGCTTGACCCAGGGGTCCACCGGGGAGCTGTTTTTT. Translated: CASSLTQGSTGELFF.